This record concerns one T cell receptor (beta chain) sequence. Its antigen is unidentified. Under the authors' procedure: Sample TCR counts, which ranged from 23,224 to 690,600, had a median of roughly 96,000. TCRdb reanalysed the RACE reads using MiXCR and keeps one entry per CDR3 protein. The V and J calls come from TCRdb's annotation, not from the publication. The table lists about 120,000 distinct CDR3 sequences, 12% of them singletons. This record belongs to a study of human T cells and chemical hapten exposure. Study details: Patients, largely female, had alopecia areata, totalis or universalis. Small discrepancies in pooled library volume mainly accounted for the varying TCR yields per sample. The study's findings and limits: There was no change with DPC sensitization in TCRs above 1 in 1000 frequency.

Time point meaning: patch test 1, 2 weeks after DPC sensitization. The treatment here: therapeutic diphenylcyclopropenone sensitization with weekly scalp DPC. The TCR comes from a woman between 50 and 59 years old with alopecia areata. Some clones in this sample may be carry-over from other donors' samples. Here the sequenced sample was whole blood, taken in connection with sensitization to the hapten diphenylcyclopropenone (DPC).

The DNA for the CDR3 is TGTGCCAGCAGCCAAGGGACCCCTGCAACTAATGAAAAACTGTTTTTT. Translated, it gives CASSQGTPATNEKLFF. The gene calls are TRBV4-2 and TRBJ1-4, with D uncertain. Between the trimmed V and J ends, which lost 1 base and 0 bases, there was a span of 9 bases. CDR1 is LGHNA, CDR2 YNFKEQ, per germline. There are 16 residues in the CDR3.